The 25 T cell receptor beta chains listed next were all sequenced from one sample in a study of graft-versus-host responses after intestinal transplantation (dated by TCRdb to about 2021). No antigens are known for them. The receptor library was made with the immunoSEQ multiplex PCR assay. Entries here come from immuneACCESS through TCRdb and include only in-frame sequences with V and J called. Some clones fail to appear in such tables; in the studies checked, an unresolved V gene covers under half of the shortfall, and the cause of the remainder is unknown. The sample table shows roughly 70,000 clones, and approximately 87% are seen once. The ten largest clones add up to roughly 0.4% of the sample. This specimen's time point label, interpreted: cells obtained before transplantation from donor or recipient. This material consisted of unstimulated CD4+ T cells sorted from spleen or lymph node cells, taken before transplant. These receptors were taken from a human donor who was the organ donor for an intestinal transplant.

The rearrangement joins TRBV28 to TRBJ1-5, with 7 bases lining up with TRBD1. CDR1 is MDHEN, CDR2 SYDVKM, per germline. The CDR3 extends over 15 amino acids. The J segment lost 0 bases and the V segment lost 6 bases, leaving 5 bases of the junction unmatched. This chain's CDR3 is CASSRTGVSNQPQHF. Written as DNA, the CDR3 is TGTGCCAGCAGCCGCACAGGGGTTAGCAATCAGCCCCAGCATTTT. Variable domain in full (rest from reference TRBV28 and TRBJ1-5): DVKVTQSSRYLVKRTGEKVFLECVQDMDHENMFWYRQDPGLGLRLIYFSYDVKMKEKGDIPEGYSVSREKKERFSLILESASTNQTSMYLCASSRTGVSNQPQHFGDGTRLSIL.

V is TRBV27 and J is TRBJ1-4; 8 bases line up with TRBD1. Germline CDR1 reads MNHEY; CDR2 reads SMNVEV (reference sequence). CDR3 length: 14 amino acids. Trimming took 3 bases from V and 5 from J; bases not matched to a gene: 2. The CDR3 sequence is CASSFRQGNEKLFF. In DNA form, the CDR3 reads TGTGCCAGCAGTTTTCGACAGGGGAATGAAAAACTGTTTTTT.

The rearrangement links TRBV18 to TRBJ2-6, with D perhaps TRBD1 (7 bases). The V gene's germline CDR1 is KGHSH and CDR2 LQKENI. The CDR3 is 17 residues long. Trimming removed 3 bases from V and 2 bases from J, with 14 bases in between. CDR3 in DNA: TGTGCCAGCTCACCGAGACAGGGAGGCGCTGGGGCCAACGTCCTGACTTTC. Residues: CASSPRQGGAGANVLTF.

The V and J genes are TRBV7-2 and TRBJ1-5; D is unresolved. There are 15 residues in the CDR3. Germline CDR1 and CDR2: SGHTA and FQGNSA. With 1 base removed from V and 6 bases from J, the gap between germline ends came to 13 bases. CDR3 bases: TGTGCCAGCAGCTTAGACAGTCTCGCGTTTCAGCCCCAGCATTTT. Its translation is CASSLDSLAFQPQHF.

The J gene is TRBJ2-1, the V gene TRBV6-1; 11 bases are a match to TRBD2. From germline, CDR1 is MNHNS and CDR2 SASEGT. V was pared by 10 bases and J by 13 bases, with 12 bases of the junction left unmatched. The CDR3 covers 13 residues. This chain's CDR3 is CATNLSGGANQFF. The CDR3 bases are TGTGCCACCAATCTTAGCGGGGGGGCAAATCAGTTCTTC.

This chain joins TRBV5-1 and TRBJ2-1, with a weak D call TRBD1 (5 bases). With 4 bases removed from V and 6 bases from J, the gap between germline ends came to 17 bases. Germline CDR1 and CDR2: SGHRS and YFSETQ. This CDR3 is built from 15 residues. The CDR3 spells CASSRLQGMGNEQFF. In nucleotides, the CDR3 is TGCGCCAGCAGCCGGCTGCAGGGTATGGGCAATGAGCAGTTCTTC.

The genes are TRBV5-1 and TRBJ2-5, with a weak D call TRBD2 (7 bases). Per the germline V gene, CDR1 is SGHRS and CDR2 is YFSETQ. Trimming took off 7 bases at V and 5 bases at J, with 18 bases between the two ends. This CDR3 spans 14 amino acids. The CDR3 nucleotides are TGCGCCAGCCTGGGAGGGGGGGCCCAGGAGACCCAGTACTTC. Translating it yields CASLGGGAQETQYF.

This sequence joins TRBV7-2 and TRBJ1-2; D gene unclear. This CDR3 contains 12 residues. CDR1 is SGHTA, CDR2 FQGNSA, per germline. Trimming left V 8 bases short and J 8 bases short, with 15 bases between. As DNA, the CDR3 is TGTGCCAGCGGAGACGAGGGAGAGGGCTACACCTTC. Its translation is CASGDEGEGYTF.

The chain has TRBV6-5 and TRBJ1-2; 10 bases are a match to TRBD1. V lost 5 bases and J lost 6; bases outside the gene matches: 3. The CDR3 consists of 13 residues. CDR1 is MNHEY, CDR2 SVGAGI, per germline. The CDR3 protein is CASSPGTGDGYTF. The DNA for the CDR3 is TGTGCCAGCAGTCCCGGGACAGGGGATGGCTACACCTTC.

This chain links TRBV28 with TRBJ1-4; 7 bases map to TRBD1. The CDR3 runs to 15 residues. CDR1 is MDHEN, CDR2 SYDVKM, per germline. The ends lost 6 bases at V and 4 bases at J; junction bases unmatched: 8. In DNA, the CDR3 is TGTGCCAGCAGCGAAGGGACAGAACGTAATGAAAAACTGTTTTTT. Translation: CASSEGTERNEKLFF.

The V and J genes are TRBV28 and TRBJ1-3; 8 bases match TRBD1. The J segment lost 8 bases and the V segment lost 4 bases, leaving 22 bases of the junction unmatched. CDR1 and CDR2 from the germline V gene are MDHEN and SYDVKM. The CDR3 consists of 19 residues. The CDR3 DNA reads TGTGCCAGCAGTTCACCCGGGGACAGGAAAGAAGGAGTTGTATACACCATATATTTT. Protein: CASSSPGDRKEGVVYTIYF. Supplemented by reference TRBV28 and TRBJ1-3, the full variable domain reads DVKVTQSSRYLVKRTGEKVFLECVQDMDHENMFWYRQDPGLGLRLIYFSYDVKMKEKGDIPEGYSVSREKKERFSLILESASTNQTSMYLCASSSPGDRKEGVVYTIYFGEGSWLTVV.

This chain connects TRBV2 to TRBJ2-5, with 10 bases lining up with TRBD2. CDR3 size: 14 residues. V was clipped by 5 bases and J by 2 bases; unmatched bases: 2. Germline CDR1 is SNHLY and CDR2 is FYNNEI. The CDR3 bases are TGTGCCAGCAGTTCTAGCGGGGGACAAGAGACCCAGTACTTC. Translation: CASSSSGGQETQYF. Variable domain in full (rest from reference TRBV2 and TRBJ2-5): EPEVTQTPSHQVTQMGQEVILRCVPISNHLYFYWYRQILGQKVEFLVSFYNNEISEKSEIFDDQFSVERPDGSNFTLKIRSTKLEDSAMYFCASSSSGGQETQYFGPGTRLLVL.

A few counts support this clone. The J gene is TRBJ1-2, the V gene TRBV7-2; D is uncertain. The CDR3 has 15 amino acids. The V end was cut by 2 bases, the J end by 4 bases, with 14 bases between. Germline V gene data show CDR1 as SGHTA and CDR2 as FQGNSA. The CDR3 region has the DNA TGTGCCAGCAGCTTAATTGTTGCGGGGAGCTATGGCTACACCTTC. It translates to CASSLIVAGSYGYTF.

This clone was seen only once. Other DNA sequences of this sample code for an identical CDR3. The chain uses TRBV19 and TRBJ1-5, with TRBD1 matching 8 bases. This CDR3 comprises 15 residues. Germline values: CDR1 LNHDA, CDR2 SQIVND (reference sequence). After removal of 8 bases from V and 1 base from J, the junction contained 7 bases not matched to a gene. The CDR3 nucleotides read TGTGCCAGTCTGCAGGACAGGGCCAGCAATCAGCCCCAGCATTTT. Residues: CASLQDRASNQPQHF. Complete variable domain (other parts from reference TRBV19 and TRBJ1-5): DGGITQSPKYLFRKEGQNVTLSCEQNLNHDAMYWYRQDPGQGLRLIYYSQIVNDFQKGDIAEGYSVSREKKESFPLTVTSAQKNPTAFYLCASLQDRASNQPQHFGDGTRLSIL.

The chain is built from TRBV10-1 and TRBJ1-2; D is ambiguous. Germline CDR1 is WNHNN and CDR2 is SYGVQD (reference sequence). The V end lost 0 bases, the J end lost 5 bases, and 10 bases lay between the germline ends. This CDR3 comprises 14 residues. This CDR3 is CASSESPGRYGYTF. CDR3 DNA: TGCGCCAGCAGTGAGTCCCCAGGCCGATATGGCTACACCTTC.

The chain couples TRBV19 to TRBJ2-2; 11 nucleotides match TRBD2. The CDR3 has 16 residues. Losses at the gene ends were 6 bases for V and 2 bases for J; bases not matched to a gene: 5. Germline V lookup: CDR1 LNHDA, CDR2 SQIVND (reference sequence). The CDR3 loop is CASSPSGGINTGELFF. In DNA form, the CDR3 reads TGTGCCAGTAGCCCTAGCGGGGGGATAAACACCGGGGAGCTGTTTTTT.

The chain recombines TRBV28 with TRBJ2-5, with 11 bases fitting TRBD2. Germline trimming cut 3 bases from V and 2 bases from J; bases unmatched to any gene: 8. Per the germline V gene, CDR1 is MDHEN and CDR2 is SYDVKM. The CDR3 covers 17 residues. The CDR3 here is CASSFFGRLAGQETQYF. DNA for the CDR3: TGTGCCAGCAGTTTCTTTGGAAGACTAGCGGGGCAAGAGACCCAGTACTTC.

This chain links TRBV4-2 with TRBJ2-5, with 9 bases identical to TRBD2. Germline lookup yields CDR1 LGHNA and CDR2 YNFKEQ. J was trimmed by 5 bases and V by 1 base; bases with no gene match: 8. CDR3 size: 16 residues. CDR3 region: CASSQGNAGGHETQYF. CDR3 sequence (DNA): TGTGCCAGCAGCCAAGGTAACGCGGGGGGGCATGAGACCCAGTACTTC.

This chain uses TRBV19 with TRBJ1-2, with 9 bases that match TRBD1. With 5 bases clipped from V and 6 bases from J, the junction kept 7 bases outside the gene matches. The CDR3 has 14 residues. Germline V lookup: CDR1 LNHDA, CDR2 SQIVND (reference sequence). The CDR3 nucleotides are TGTGCCAGTAGTCTCCGGGACAGGGAGCATGGCTACACCTTC. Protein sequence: CASSLRDREHGYTF.

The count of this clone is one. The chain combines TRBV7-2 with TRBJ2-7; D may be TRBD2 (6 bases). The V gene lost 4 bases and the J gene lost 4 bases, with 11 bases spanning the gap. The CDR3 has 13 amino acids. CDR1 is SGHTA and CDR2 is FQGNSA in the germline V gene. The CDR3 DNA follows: TGTGCCAGCAGCTACGGACGGGGGTACGAGCAGTACGTC. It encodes CASSYGRGYEQYV.

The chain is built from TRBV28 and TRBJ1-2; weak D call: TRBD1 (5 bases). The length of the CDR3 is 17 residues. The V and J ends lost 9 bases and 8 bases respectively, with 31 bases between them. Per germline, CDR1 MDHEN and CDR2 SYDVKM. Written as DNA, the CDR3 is TGTGCCAGTAGCGCGGATGCTCGGGGGTGGAGTATGGAGGGCTACACCTTC. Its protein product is CASSADARGWSMEGYTF.

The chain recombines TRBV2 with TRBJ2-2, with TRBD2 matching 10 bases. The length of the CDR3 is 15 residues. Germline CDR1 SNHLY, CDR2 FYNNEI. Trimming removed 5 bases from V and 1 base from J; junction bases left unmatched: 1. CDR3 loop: CASSRLAGNTGELFF. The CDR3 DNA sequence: TGTGCCAGCAGTCGACTAGCGGGGAACACCGGGGAGCTGTTTTTT.

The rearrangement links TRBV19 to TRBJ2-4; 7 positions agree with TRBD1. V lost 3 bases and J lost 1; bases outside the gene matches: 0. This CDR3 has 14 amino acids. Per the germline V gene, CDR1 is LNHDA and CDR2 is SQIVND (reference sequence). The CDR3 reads CASSMDRAKNIQYF. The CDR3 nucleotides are TGTGCCAGTAGTATGGACAGGGCCAAAAACATTCAGTACTTC.

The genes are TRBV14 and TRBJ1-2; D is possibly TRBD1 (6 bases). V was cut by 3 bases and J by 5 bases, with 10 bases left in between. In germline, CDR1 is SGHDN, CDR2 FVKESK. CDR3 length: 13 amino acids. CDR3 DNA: TGTGCCAGCAGCCAGCTACAGGGATATGGCTACACCTTC. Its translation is CASSQLQGYGYTF.

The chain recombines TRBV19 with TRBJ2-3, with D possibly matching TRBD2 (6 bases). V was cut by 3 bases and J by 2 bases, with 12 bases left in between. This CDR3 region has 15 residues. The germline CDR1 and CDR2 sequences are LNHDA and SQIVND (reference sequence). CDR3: CASSMGLLLTDTQYF. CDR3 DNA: TGTGCCAGTAGTATGGGACTTCTCCTCACAGATACGCAGTATTTT.